The rows below give T cell receptor beta chains drawn from one sample of a study of beta chain features in type 1 diabetes. The data were produced by immunoSEQ multiplex PCR, yet TCRdb's version contains in-frame clones alone and is incomplete. The sample has 150,000 to 200,000 clones; 7.5% to 8.5% are singletons. The source material was central memory CD4+ T cells from blood. The receptors stem from a man younger than 35 with type 1 diabetes. Each CDR3 is given with its conserved first and last residue. Each record gives: clone size, D gene, V gene, J gene, CDR3 DNA, CDR3 protein. The D gene is left open where the match is weak. Rows give clone size only sometimes, using once, few, many, or a class for an expanded clone.

clone size: few
D gene: TRBD1
V gene: TRBV5-1
J gene: TRBJ2-7
CDR3 DNA: TGCGCCAGCAGCTTACTTCCGACAGGGGGCAGTGAGCAGTACTTC
CDR3 protein: CASSLLPTGGSEQYF

clone size: NA
D gene: TRBD1
V gene: TRBV5-1
J gene: TRBJ1-4
CDR3 DNA: TGCGCCAGCAGCTCGACAGGGGATAGTAGAGAAAAACTGTTTTTT
CDR3 protein: CASSSTGDSREKLFF

clone size: few
D gene: NA
V gene: TRBV6-1
J gene: TRBJ2-5
CDR3 DNA: TGTGCCAGCAGTGCTGAGACCCAGTACTTC
CDR3 protein: CASSAETQYF

clone size: NA
D gene: TRBD2
V gene: TRBV19
J gene: TRBJ2-1
CDR3 DNA: TGTGCCAGTAGTCCGAGACTAGCGGGATATGAGCAGTTCTTC
CDR3 protein: CASSPRLAGYEQFF

clone size: few
D gene: NA
V gene: TRBV29-1
J gene: TRBJ2-1
CDR3 DNA: TGCAGCCATTTACAGGCGAGCTCCTACAATGAGCAGTTCTTC
CDR3 protein: CSHLQASSYNEQFF

clone size: NA
D gene: NA
V gene: TRBV2
J gene: TRBJ1-1
CDR3 DNA: TGTGCCAGCGGAGGACTCTTTAACACTGAAGCTTTCTTT
CDR3 protein: CASGGLFNTEAFF

clone size: NA
D gene: NA
V gene: TRBV30
J gene: TRBJ1-1
CDR3 DNA: TGTGCCTGGAGTGGGGAGGGAGGAAGGGCTTTCTTT
CDR3 protein: CAWSGEGGRAFF

clone size: few
D gene: TRBD2
V gene: TRBV6-1
J gene: TRBJ2-7
CDR3 DNA: TGTGCCAGCAGAAAGACTAGCGGTTACGAGCAGTACTTC
CDR3 protein: CASRKTSGYEQYF

clone size: NA
D gene: TRBD2
V gene: TRBV29-1
J gene: TRBJ2-2
CDR3 DNA: TGCAGCGCAACCGGGGGGGTCCGAAGCGGAGAGGGGAGCACCGGGGAGCTGTTTTTT
CDR3 protein: CSATGGVRSGEGSTGELFF

clone size: few
D gene: NA
V gene: TRBV5-4
J gene: TRBJ2-2
CDR3 DNA: TGTGCCAGCAGCTTGGGGCACCCAACCCCCGGGGAGCTGTTTTTT
CDR3 protein: CASSLGHPTPGELFF

clone size: NA
D gene: NA
V gene: TRBV9
J gene: TRBJ2-3
CDR3 DNA: TGTGCCAGCAGCGTAGCTACCACCGGCACAGATACGCAGTATTTT
CDR3 protein: CASSVATTGTDTQYF

clone size: few
D gene: TRBD2
V gene: TRBV18
J gene: TRBJ2-3
CDR3 DNA: TGTGCCAGCTCACCTACTAGCGGGGGGGCCACAGATACGCAGTATTTT
CDR3 protein: CASSPTSGGATDTQYF

clone size: NA
D gene: NA
V gene: TRBV7-2
J gene: TRBJ2-5
CDR3 DNA: TGTGCCAGCAGCTTGGGCAGGGGTCAAGAGACCCAGTACTTC
CDR3 protein: CASSLGRGQETQYF

clone size: NA
D gene: NA
V gene: TRBV25-1
J gene: TRBJ1-6
CDR3 DNA: TGTGCCAGCAGAAGGGAGCACTATAATTCACCCCTCCACTTT
CDR3 protein: CASRREHYNSPLHF

clone size: NA
D gene: TRBD2
V gene: TRBV18
J gene: TRBJ2-1
CDR3 DNA: TGTGCCAGCTCAAGCGGAGCGGGAGGGTACAATGAGCAGTTCTTC
CDR3 protein: CASSSGAGGYNEQFF

clone size: NA
D gene: NA
V gene: TRBV29-1
J gene: TRBJ1-2
CDR3 DNA: TGCAGCGTTGAAGATCCAGCTAACTATGGCTACACCTTC
CDR3 protein: CSVEDPANYGYTF

clone size: few
D gene: TRBD2
V gene: TRBV7-7
J gene: TRBJ2-1
CDR3 DNA: TGTGCCAGCAGCGGGGGGGATGAGCAGTTCTTC
CDR3 protein: CASSGGDEQFF

clone size: NA
D gene: TRBD1
V gene: TRBV30
J gene: TRBJ1-4
CDR3 DNA: TGTGCCTGGGGGACAGGGGGGACTAATGAAAAACTGTTTTTT
CDR3 protein: CAWGTGGTNEKLFF

clone size: NA
D gene: NA
V gene: TRBV14
J gene: TRBJ1-1
CDR3 DNA: TGTGCCAGCAGCCAAGAGTGGGGGGTTTCCACTGAAGCTTTCTTT
CDR3 protein: CASSQEWGVSTEAFF

clone size: NA
D gene: TRBD1
V gene: TRBV29-1
J gene: TRBJ1-1
CDR3 DNA: TGCAGCGTTGAAGCGACAGGGTTGAACACTGAAGCTTTCTTT
CDR3 protein: CSVEATGLNTEAFF

clone size: few
D gene: NA
V gene: TRBV5-1
J gene: TRBJ2-3
CDR3 DNA: TGCGCCAGCAGCCCCAAGGCGGGAGATACGCAGTATTTT
CDR3 protein: CASSPKAGDTQYF

clone size: few
D gene: NA
V gene: TRBV6-6
J gene: TRBJ1-1
CDR3 DNA: TGTGCCAGCAGAACAGGACAGATTACTGAAGCTTTCTTT
CDR3 protein: CASRTGQITEAFF

clone size: NA
D gene: NA
V gene: TRBV9
J gene: TRBJ2-5
CDR3 DNA: TGTGCCAGCAGCTTATACGCCCGGGCGGGGGAGACCCAGTACTTC
CDR3 protein: CASSLYARAGETQYF

clone size: NA
D gene: NA
V gene: TRBV7-2
J gene: TRBJ2-5
CDR3 DNA: TGTGCCAGCAGCCGCGCGGACTGGAAGACCCAGTACTTC
CDR3 protein: CASSRADWKTQYF

clone size: few
D gene: NA
V gene: TRBV7-2
J gene: TRBJ2-3
CDR3 DNA: TGTGCCAGCAGTCACGGGACAGATACGCAGTATTTT
CDR3 protein: CASSHGTDTQYF

clone size: NA
D gene: TRBD2
V gene: TRBV5-4
J gene: TRBJ2-3
CDR3 DNA: TGTGCCAGCAGCCTAAGACTAGCGGGGGGATACACAGATACGCAGTATTTT
CDR3 protein: CASSLRLAGGYTDTQYF

clone size: few
D gene: NA
V gene: TRBV28
J gene: TRBJ2-3
CDR3 DNA: TGTGCCAGCAGTGGAGGGGGCAGCACAGATACGCAGTATTTT
CDR3 protein: CASSGGGSTDTQYF

clone size: NA
D gene: NA
V gene: TRBV30
J gene: TRBJ1-6
CDR3 DNA: TGTGCCTGGAGTGTTCCGGGGTTCTATAATTCACCCCTCCACTTT
CDR3 protein: CAWSVPGFYNSPLHF

clone size: few
D gene: NA
V gene: TRBV7-8
J gene: TRBJ1-5
CDR3 DNA: TGTGCCAGCAGCCCTTTAAATCAGCCCCAGCATTTT
CDR3 protein: CASSPLNQPQHF

clone size: few
D gene: TRBD1
V gene: TRBV29-1
J gene: TRBJ2-7
CDR3 DNA: TGCAGCGTTGAGCCCGGGACAGGGGGAAACGAGCAGTACTTC
CDR3 protein: CSVEPGTGGNEQYF

clone size: few
D gene: TRBD1
V gene: TRBV28
J gene: TRBJ2-7
CDR3 DNA: TGTGCCAGCAGGCCTTTCATCCAGGGGGCTGGCGAGCAGTACTTC
CDR3 protein: CASRPFIQGAGEQYF